These 5 T cell receptor beta chains were all obtained from the same sample, sequenced in a study of T cells in Graves' hyperthyroidism and ophthalmopathy. From RNA transcripts, TCR beta CDR3 regions were amplified. Primed by the HTBI set, a first-round RT-PCR was run on the TCR CDR3. TCRdb re-analysed the multiplex PCR reads in MiXCR, keeping a single row per CDR3 protein. The profile covers 700,000 or so distinct CDR3 sequences, with about 16% appearing a single time and approximately 8.4% taken by the ten largest. Sample: blood. The receptors stem from a man aged 18 to 29 with Graves' hyperthyroidism.

This clonotype was seen ten or more times. The chain joins TRBV28 to TRBJ2-3, with D maybe TRBD2 (5 bases). Germline-derived CDR1 and CDR2 are MDHEN and SYDVKM. CDR3 size: 15 residues. The V end lost 4 bases, the J end lost 2 bases, and 13 bases lay between the germline ends. In DNA form, the CDR3 reads TGTGCCAGCAGTTCGCGGTGGAGGCTCACAGATACGCAGTATTTT. Its translation is CASSSRWRLTDTQYF.

This clonotype showed up just a few times. The chain combines TRBV30 with TRBJ2-7, with D possibly TRBD1 on 5 matching bases. Trimming stripped 4 bases from V and 5 bases from J, with 12 bases between. The germline gives CDR1 GTSNPN, CDR2 SVGIG (reference sequence). The CDR3 is 12 residues long. The chain's CDR3 is CAWNRRGDEQYF. DNA for the CDR3: TGTGCCTGGAATCGTAGGGGTGACGAGCAGTACTTC.

This clonotype has ten or more counts. In DNA, the CDR3 is TGTGCCAGCAGAAGGACAGTCAGCGAGACCCAGTACTTC. This sequence encodes CASRRTVSETQYF. The rearrangement links TRBV6-5 to TRBJ2-5; tentative D call: TRBD1 (6 bases). Trimming took 6 bases from V and 5 from J, leaving 13 bases between them. Germline V gene sequence: CDR1 MNHEY, CDR2 SVGAGI. This CDR3 contains 13 residues.

This clonotype turned up a few times. The chain combines TRBV27 with TRBJ2-7; D might be TRBD2 (6 bases). V lost 6 bases and J lost 0, with 15 bases in between. The CDR3 consists of 15 residues. CDR1 and CDR2 (germline): MNHEY, SMNVEV (reference sequence). The CDR3 loop is CASSRTGTYSYEQYF. Here the CDR3 DNA reads TGTGCCAGCAGCCGAACCGGGACTTACTCCTACGAGCAGTACTTC.

This clonotype was picked up a small number of times. The chain links TRBV20-1 to TRBJ2-5; TRBD1 matches 7 bases. V shed 5 bases and J 4 bases; nucleotides not matched to a gene: 10. The CDR3 has 14 residues. Germline assignment: CDR1 DFQATT and CDR2 SNEGSKA (reference sequence). Here the CDR3 DNA reads TGCAGTGCTTCTCCAAGGGGGCGCGGAGAGACCCAGTACTTC. Amino acids: CSASPRGRGETQYF.